These 3 T cell receptor beta chains were sequenced from one sample in a study of CD8 T cells in ankylosing spondylitis. Study outcomes and limitations: Blood from ankylosing spondylitis patients appeared to carry a characteristic roughly 8-variant TCR beta motif.

The antigens these receptors bind are not known. TCRdb independently ran MiXCR on the 5' RACE reads; one entry per CDR3 protein. The table lists 500,000 to 650,000 distinct CDR3 sequences, approximately 5.3% of them singletons, with under 4.5% in the top ten. Sequenced input: blood, either unsorted or a sorted T cell fraction (not recorded which). The origin of the receptors is a male donor with ankylosing spondylitis.

In this sample, this clonotype turned up many times. The chain carries TRBV7-2 and TRBJ2-7; D may be TRBD2 (6 bases). CDR1 is SGHTA, CDR2 FQGNSA, per germline. Deletions cut 3 bases from V and 0 bases from J, with 9 bases between. CDR3 length: 14 amino acids. CDR3 in DNA: TGTGCCAGCAGCTTCTTCGGGAGCTCCTACGAGCAGTACTTC. Translation: CASSFFGSSYEQYF.

This clonotype was seen repeatedly, ten times or more. The chain has TRBV4-1 and TRBJ2-3; the match to TRBD2 covers 9 bases. Per the germline V gene, CDR1 is MGHRA and CDR2 is YSYEKL. This CDR3 region has 18 residues. The V segment lost 1 base and the J segment 3 bases; nucleotides outside the gene matches: 11. Written as DNA, the CDR3 is TGCGCCAGCAGCCAAGGGGTCTCAAGGCTAGCGGGAACAGATACGCAGTATTTT. Protein: CASSQGVSRLAGTDTQYF.

V usage is TRBV24-1 and J usage is TRBJ2-1; 8 positions match TRBD1. CDR3 size: 18 residues. Germline V gives CDR1 KGHDR, CDR2 SFDVKD. The ends lost 8 bases at V and 6 bases at J; junction bases unmatched: 20. The CDR3 sequence: CATTPGPGQAQLVNEQFF. CDR3 DNA sequence: TGTGCCACCACCCCTGGACCGGGACAGGCACAATTGGTCAATGAGCAGTTCTTC.